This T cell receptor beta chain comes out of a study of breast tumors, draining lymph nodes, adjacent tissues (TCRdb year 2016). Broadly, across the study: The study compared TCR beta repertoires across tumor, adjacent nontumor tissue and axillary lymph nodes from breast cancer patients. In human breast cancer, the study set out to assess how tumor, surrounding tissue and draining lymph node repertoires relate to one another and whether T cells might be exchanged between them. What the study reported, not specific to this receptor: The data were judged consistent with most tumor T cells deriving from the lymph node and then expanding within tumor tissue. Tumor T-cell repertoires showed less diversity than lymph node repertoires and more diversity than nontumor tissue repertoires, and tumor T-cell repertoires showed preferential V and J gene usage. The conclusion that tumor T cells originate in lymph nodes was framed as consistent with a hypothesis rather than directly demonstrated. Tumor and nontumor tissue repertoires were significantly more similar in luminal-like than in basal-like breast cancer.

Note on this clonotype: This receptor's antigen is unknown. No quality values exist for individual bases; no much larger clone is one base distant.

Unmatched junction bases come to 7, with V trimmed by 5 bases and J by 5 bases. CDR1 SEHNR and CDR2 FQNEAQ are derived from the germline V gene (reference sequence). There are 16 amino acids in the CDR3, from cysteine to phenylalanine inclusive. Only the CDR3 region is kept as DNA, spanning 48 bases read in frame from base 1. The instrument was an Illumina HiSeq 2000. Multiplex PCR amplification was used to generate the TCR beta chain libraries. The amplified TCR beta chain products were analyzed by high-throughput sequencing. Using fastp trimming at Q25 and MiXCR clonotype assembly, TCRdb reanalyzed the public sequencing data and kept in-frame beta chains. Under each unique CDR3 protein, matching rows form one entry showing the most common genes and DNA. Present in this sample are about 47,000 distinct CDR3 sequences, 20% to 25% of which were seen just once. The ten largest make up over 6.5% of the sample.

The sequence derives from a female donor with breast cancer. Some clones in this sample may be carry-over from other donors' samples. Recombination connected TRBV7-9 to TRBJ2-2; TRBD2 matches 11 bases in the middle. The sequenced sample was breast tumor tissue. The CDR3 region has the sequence CASSPVLAGGTGELFF. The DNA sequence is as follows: TGTGCCAGCAGCCCGGTATTAGCGGGAGGGACCGGGGAGCTGTTTTTT.